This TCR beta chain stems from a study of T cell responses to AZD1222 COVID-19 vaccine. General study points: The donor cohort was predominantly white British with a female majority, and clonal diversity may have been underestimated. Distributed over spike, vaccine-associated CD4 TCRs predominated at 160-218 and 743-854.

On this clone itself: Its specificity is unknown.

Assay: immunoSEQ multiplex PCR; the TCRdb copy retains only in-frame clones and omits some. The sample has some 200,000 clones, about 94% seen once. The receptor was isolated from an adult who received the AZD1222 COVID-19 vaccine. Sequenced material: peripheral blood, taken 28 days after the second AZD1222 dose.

CDR3 sequence reads: CASSALTGVGETQYF. CDR3 nucleotide sequence: TGTGCCAGCAGTGCTCTAACAGGGGTTGGGGAGACCCAGTACTTC. The rearrangement links TRBV2 to TRBJ2-5; 7 bases match TRBD1. The germline CDR1 and CDR2 sequences are SNHLY and FYNNEI. The CDR3 runs to 15 residues. With V trimmed by 4 bases and J by 5 bases, 10 bases remained unmatched.